Sequencing of this T cell receptor (beta chain) was carried out in a study of cytomegalovirus exposure and HLA in healthy donors. Study in general: Inside one of the first data releases sat 75 million to 100 million unique TCRs taken from HLA-typed donors. General observations from the study: On later analysis, the bulk of CMV-associated TCR beta chains appeared to be HLA-restricted. An analysis was carried out at a later point. It showed that HLA-associated TCR beta chains were more clonally expanded than equally common non-associated chains. The classifier reportedly diagnosed cytomegalovirus status with high specificity and sensitivity.

As for this clone: Its antigen is unidentified.

The PCR ran on 60 Vbeta and 13 Jbeta primers. The protocol was immunoSEQ multiplex PCR, while the TCRdb copy is restricted to in-frame clones and leaves out a portion. In the table there are around 130,000 clones, around 78% of which are singletons. The clonotype was recovered from a woman aged 18-29 years in good health and CMV-seronegative. The source material was PBMCs.

In nucleotides, the CDR3 is TGTGCCAGCATCCCCCGCGCCGGGGAGCTGTTTTTT. Translation: CASIPRAGELFF. The genes are TRBV7-6 and TRBJ2-2; D call uncertain. The CDR3 is 12 residues long. The germline V and J ends were trimmed by 7 bases and 6 bases, with 9 bases remaining between them. Germline CDR1 SGHVS, CDR2 FNYEAQ.